These 13 T cell receptor beta chains were sequenced from one sample in a study of CD8+CD57+ T cells in acquired aplastic anemia. Patients included in sequencing had previously demonstrated CD8+CD57+ cell expansion by flow cytometry. Genomic DNA, the template, was used for profiling of the TCR beta VDJ and CDR3. Via MiXCR, TCRdb re-called the reads, giving one row per CDR3 protein. The sample records 200,000 to 250,000 distinct CDR3 sequences, about 62% being singletons. Sample: sorted CD4+, CD8+, or CD8+CD57+ T cells (not recorded which) from PBMCs. These receptors were taken from a human donor with aplastic anemia.

The rearrangement links TRBV11-3 to TRBJ2-2, with no clear D. The CDR3 runs 15 residues. Deletions cut 5 bases from V and 1 base from J, with 11 bases between. In germline, CDR1 is SGHNT, CDR2 YENEEA. In DNA form, the CDR3 reads TGTGCCAGCAGCAGATTAGCCCGGAACACCGGGGAGCTGTTTTTT. Amino acids: CASSRLARNTGELFF.

CDR3 protein: CSATGDNSYEQYF. CDR3 nucleotides: TGCAGTGCTACCGGGGACAACTCCTACGAGCAGTACTTC. The chain recombines TRBV20-1 with TRBJ2-7; perhaps TRBD1 as D (6 bases). Per the germline V gene, CDR1 is DFQATT and CDR2 is SNEGSKA (reference sequence). V lost 4 bases and J 0 bases, leaving 10 bases between the germline ends. The CDR3 covers 13 residues.

The V gene is TRBV4-1, the J gene TRBJ2-7; TRBD2 aligns across 7 bases. CDR1 MGHRA and CDR2 YSYEKL come from the germline V gene. CDR3 size: 13 residues. V was clipped by 8 bases and J by 1 base; unmatched bases: 5. This CDR3 reads CASGEGLSYEQYF. The CDR3 DNA follows: TGCGCCAGCGGGGAGGGGCTATCCTACGAGCAGTACTTC.

This chain links TRBV2 with TRBJ1-6; 8 bases agree with TRBD1. After removal of 7 bases from V and 8 bases from J, the junction contained 10 bases not matched to a gene. This CDR3 is built from 15 residues. Germline V gives CDR1 SNHLY, CDR2 FYNNEI. The CDR3 region is CASMRGQVYDSPLHF. CDR3 nucleotides: TGTGCCAGCATGCGGGGACAGGTATACGATTCACCCCTCCACTTT.

V and J are TRBV7-2 and TRBJ2-7; TRBD2 aligns across 7 bases. The CDR3 sequence is 14 residues long. Trimming at V came to 8 bases and at J to 5 bases, leaving 12 bases not matched to a gene. Germline V gives CDR1 SGHTA, CDR2 FQGNSA. Here the CDR3 DNA reads TGTGCCAGCTCATTGGAGCCGGGAGGTAACGAGCAGTACTTC. Translating it yields CASSLEPGGNEQYF.

Worth noting for this clonotype: Its ends do not fully match the called genes, so a read error is possible. The rearrangement links TRBV5-1 to TRBJ1-1, with 7 positions matching TRBD1. The CDR3 is 14 amino acids. CDR1 and CDR2 (germline): SGHRS, YFSETQ. Here the CDR3 DNA reads TGTGCCAGCAGCTTAGAGACAGGGCGGGATGAAGCTTTCTTT. Its protein product is CASSLETGRDEAFF. The entire variable domain, with the rest obtained from reference TRBV5-1 and TRBJ1-1, is as follows: KAGVTQTPRYLIKTRGQQVTLSCSPISGHRSVSWYQQTPGQGLQFLFEYFSETQRNKGNFPGRFSGRQFSNSRSEMNVSTLELGDSALYLCASSLETGRDEAFFGQGTRLTVV.

The chain carries TRBV4-1 and TRBJ2-7, with a tentative D call TRBD1 (6 bases). Germline CDR1 and CDR2: MGHRA and YSYEKL. Trimming took 1 base from V and 1 from J, leaving 11 bases between them. The CDR3 runs 15 residues. The DNA for the CDR3 is TGCGCCAGCAGCCAAGTTTGGCAGGGGTCCTACGAGCAGTACTTC. Translation: CASSQVWQGSYEQYF.

This chain links TRBV7-2 with TRBJ1-1, with TRBD1 matching 7 bases. Per the germline V gene, CDR1 is SGHTA and CDR2 is FQGNSA. The CDR3 covers 15 residues. With 2 bases clipped from V and 1 base from J, the junction kept 4 bases outside the gene matches. The DNA for the CDR3 is TGTGCCAGCAGCTTAAGTACAGGGGCGAACACTGAAGCTTTCTTT. It translates to CASSLSTGANTEAFF.

This sequence joins TRBV20-1 and TRBJ2-7; TRBD2 matches 12 bases. CDR3 length: 15 amino acids. With V trimmed by 6 bases and J by 2 bases, 8 bases remained unmatched. The V gene's germline CDR1 is DFQATT and CDR2 SNEGSKA (reference sequence). CDR3 sequence (DNA): TGCAGTGCCCACGGACTAGCGGGAAACCCCTACGAGCAGTACTTC. Amino acids: CSAHGLAGNPYEQYF.

This clonotype was counted at least ten times. Written as DNA, the CDR3 is TGTGCCAGCAGGCCCCTTGGGGGGGAACAAGAGACCCAGTACTTC. As protein: CASRPLGGEQETQYF. The chain uses TRBV12-3 or TRBV12-4 and TRBJ2-5; TRBD2 matches 7 bases. V lost 6 bases and J lost 2; bases outside the gene matches: 9. This CDR3 spans 15 amino acids.

J is TRBJ2-6 and V is TRBV7-9; D uncertain. Germline V gives CDR1 SEHNR, CDR2 FQNEAQ (reference sequence). V was shortened by 5 bases and J by 4 bases, with 9 bases between the two germline ends. CDR3 length: 14 residues. CDR3 sequence reads: CASSRTPGANVLTF. The CDR3 DNA reads TGTGCCAGCAGCCGCACTCCCGGGGCCAACGTCCTGACTTTC.

This clonotype was detected a few times. The chain uses TRBV27 and TRBJ2-3; no clear D. There are 12 residues in the CDR3. Germline loops: CDR1 MNHEY, CDR2 SMNVEV (reference sequence). Trimming shortened V by 4 bases and J by 4 bases, and 6 bases separated the two germline ends. CDR3 sequence: CASSYGPDTQYF. In DNA form, the CDR3 reads TGTGCCAGCAGTTACGGCCCAGATACGCAGTATTTT.

This clonotype has only a few counts. The V and J genes are TRBV24-1 and TRBJ1-2; 8 bases are shared with TRBD1. CDR1 and CDR2 from the germline V gene are KGHDR and SFDVKD. This CDR3 contains 14 residues. The V segment lost 7 bases and the J segment 2 bases; nucleotides outside the gene matches: 5. The CDR3 DNA sequence: TGTGCCACCAGCCAGGGGGCGCGCAACTATGGCTACACCTTC. Its translation: CATSQGARNYGYTF.